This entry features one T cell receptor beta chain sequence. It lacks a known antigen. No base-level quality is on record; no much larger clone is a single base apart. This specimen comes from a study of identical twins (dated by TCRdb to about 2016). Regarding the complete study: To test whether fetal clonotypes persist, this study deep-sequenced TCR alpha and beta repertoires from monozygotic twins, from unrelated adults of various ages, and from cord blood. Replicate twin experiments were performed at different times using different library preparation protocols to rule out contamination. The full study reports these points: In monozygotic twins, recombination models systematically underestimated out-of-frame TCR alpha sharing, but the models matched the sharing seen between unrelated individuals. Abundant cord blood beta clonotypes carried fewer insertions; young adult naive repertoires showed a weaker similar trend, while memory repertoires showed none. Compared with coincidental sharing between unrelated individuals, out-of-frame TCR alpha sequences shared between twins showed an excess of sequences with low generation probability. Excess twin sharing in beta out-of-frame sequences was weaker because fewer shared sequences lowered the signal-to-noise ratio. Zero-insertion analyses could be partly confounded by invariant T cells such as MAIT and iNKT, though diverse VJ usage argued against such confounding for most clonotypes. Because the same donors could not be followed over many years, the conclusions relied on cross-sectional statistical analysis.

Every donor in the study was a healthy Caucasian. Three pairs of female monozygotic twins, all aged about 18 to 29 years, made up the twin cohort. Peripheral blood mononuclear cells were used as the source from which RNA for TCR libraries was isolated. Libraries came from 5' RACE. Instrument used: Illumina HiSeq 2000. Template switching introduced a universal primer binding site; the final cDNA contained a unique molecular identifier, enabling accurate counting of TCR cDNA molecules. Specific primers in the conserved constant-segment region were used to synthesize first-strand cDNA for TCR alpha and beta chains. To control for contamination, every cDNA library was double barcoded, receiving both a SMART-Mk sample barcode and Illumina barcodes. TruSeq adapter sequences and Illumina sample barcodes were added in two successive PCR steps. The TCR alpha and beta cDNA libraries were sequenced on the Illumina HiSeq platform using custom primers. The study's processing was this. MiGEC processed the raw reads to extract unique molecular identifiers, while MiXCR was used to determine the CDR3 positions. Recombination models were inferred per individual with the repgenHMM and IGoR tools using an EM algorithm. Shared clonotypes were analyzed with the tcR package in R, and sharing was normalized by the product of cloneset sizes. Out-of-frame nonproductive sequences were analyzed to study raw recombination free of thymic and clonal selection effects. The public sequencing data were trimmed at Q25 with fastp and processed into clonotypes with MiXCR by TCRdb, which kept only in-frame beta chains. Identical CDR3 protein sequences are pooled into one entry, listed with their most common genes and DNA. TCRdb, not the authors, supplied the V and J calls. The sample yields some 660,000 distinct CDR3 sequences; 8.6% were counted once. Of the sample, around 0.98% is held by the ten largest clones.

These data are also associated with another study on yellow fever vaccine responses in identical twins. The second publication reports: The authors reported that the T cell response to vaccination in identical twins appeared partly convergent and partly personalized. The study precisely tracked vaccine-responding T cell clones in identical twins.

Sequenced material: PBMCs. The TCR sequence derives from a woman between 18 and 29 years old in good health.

The CDR3 is CASSTSSPGGETQYF. The DNA sequence reads TGTGCCAGCAGCACCTCAAGCCCGGGGGGGGAGACCCAGTACTTC. The rearranged chain carries TRBV5-5 and TRBJ2-5, with 8 middle bases fitting TRBD2. CDR1 and CDR2 were assigned from the germline V gene (reference sequence) as SGHKS and YYEKEE. The V end gives up 4 bases and the J end 5 bases, leaving 10 bases in the junction not matched to a gene. The CDR3 runs 15 amino acids, cysteine and phenylalanine included. Only the CDR3 portion is preserved as DNA: 45 bases, with reading frame beginning at the first base.